This T cell receptor (beta chain) comes out of a study of blood T cell repertoires in COVID-19. Across the whole study: Whether acute or convalescent, the COVID-19 samples came from the United States, Italy and Spain.

The CDR3 loop spans 12 amino acids. CDR1 is SGHTA and CDR2 is FQGTGA in the germline V gene. The V gene lost 9 bases and the J gene lost 3 bases, with 9 bases spanning the gap. Only in-frame clones appear in the TCRdb table, and some are missing; sequencing was by immunoSEQ multiplex PCR. The repertoire holds 200,000 to 250,000 clones, roughly 80% seen once, with 7.8% in the top ten. Recruited during active infection, patients (from Seattle) were subsequently followed longitudinally. Specimen: peripheral blood. The receptor was derived from a woman aged 80 or older with COVID-19, enrolled during active disease. The chain recombines TRBV7-3 with TRBJ1-5; D is ambiguous. The CDR3 DNA follows: TGTGCCAGGGAGGTTACCAATCAGCCCCAGCATTTT. Translated, it gives CAREVTNQPQHF.